These 24 T cell receptor beta chains originate from one sample sequenced in a study of cytomegalovirus exposure and HLA in healthy donors. Primers for the PCR totalled 60 Vbeta and 13 Jbeta. Sequenced by immunoSEQ multiplex PCR; TCRdb stores in-frame clones only, minus some. This repertoire shows roughly 70,000 clones, almost 85% found once; its top ten account for 1.5% to 2%. The source material was PBMCs. These receptors were obtained from a man aged 18 to 35 in good health and CMV-seronegative.

V is TRBV7-3 and J is TRBJ1-1; perhaps TRBD1 as D (6 bases). V gave up 2 bases and J gave up 3 bases, with 13 bases separating them. This CDR3 contains 15 residues. Germline CDR1 reads SGHTA; CDR2 reads FQGTGA. The CDR3 region is CASSLYGGKDTEAFF. CDR3 DNA: TGTGCCAGCAGCTTATATGGGGGCAAGGACACTGAAGCTTTCTTT.

The V and J genes are TRBV28 and TRBJ2-3; TRBD2 matches at 7 bases. Germline CDR1 and CDR2: MDHEN and SYDVKM. The CDR3 is made up of 15 amino acids. Trimming removed 3 bases from V and 0 bases from J; junction bases left unmatched: 3. The CDR3 region is CASSFRSGSTDTQYF. The CDR3 bases are TGTGCCAGCAGTTTCCGTAGCGGGAGCACAGATACGCAGTATTTT.

The chain joins TRBV9 to TRBJ2-1; 8 positions agree with TRBD1. The V gene's germline CDR1 is SGDLS and CDR2 YYNGEE. Trimming removed 3 bases from V and 6 bases from J; junction bases left unmatched: 8. The CDR3 has 15 amino acids. CDR3 in amino acids: CASSGWDRFGNEQFF. CDR3 DNA: TGTGCCAGCAGCGGATGGGACAGGTTTGGCAATGAGCAGTTCTTC.

The sample holds a few counts of this clone. This chain links TRBV2 with TRBJ2-5; tentative D call: TRBD2 (5 bases). Between the trimmed V and J ends, which lost 11 bases and 4 bases, there was a span of 11 bases. Germline CDR1 SNHLY, CDR2 FYNNEI. The CDR3 totals 11 residues. DNA of the CDR3: TGTGCCGCGACTATAGGAGAGACCCAGTACTTC. This encodes CAATIGETQYF.

The sample holds a few counts of this clone. The rearrangement uses TRBV7-9 and TRBJ2-5; the match to TRBD1 covers 7 bases. This CDR3 region has 14 residues. The V segment lost 5 bases and the J segment 5 bases; nucleotides outside the gene matches: 8. The germline V gene has CDR1 SEHNR and CDR2 FQNEAQ (reference sequence). The CDR3 loop is CASSPRTGWETQYF. CDR3 DNA sequence: TGTGCCAGCAGCCCGAGGACAGGCTGGGAGACCCAGTACTTC.

The chain joins TRBV30 to TRBJ2-4; perhaps TRBD1 as D (6 bases). Germline V gene data show CDR1 as GTSNPN and CDR2 as SVGIG (reference sequence). Trimming took off 4 bases at V and 9 bases at J, with 7 bases between the two ends. The CDR3 totals 10 residues. The CDR3 loop reads CAWKGGIQYF. The CDR3 coding sequence is TGTGCCTGGAAAGGGGGCATTCAGTACTTC.

The chain recombines TRBV28 with TRBJ1-5, with no clear D. The length of the CDR3 is 15 residues. The germline CDR1 and CDR2 sequences are MDHEN and SYDVKM. Between the trimmed V and J ends, which lost 5 bases and 5 bases, there was a span of 16 bases. For the CDR3, the DNA is TGTGCCAGCAGTGCGTTCGGAGGGTCTTATCAGCCCCAGCATTTT. Translating gives CASSAFGGSYQPQHF.

CDR3 in amino acids: CASSLSGTETQYF. The CDR3 coding sequence is TGTGCCAGCAGCTTATCGGGAACTGAGACCCAGTACTTC. The chain uses TRBV5-4 and TRBJ2-5, with D perhaps TRBD2 (5 bases). CDR1 and CDR2 from the germline V gene are SGHNT and YYREEE (reference sequence). Trimming removed 2 bases at V and 5 bases at J, with 10 bases between. There are 13 residues in the CDR3.

V and J are TRBV2 and TRBJ1-5; D is unresolved. Trimming removed 4 bases at V and 9 bases at J, with 16 bases between. This CDR3 comprises 14 residues. From germline, CDR1 is SNHLY and CDR2 FYNNEI. The CDR3, as DNA: TGTGCCAGCAGTGGTGAGGTGGGTAAGCGGCCCCAGCATTTT. Its translation is CASSGEVGKRPQHF. Looking up the rest from reference TRBV2 and TRBJ1-5 gives the full variable domain: EPEVTQTPSHQVTQMGQEVILRCVPISNHLYFYWYRQILGQKVEFLVSFYNNEISEKSEIFDDQFSVERPDGSNFTLKIRSTKLEDSAMYFCASSGEVGKRPQHFGDGTRLSIL.

This clone was observed a handful of times. The chain couples TRBV5-1 to TRBJ1-1, with D possibly being TRBD1 (6 bases). The germline V gene encodes CDR1 SGHRS and CDR2 YFSETQ. V lost 0 bases and J 1 base, leaving 10 bases between the germline ends. The CDR3 contains 15 residues. The CDR3 DNA follows: TGCGCCAGCAGCTTGGCTCGGGACAAGAACACTGAAGCTTTCTTT. Translated: CASSLARDKNTEAFF.

J is TRBJ2-1 and V is TRBV12-5, with TRBD2 matching over 15 bases. CDR3 length: 20 amino acids. Looked up from germline, CDR1 is LGHNT and CDR2 is FRNRAP. V shed 3 bases and J 8 bases; nucleotides not matched to a gene: 17. This CDR3 reads CASGFLQIPGLAGGADEQFF. Written as DNA, the CDR3 is TGTGCTAGTGGTTTCCTACAGATACCGGGACTAGCGGGGGGCGCGGATGAGCAGTTCTTC.

This chain links TRBV7-2 with TRBJ2-5, with 13 bases aligning to TRBD2. Germline V gene sequence: CDR1 SGHTA, CDR2 FQGNSA. The V segment lost 4 bases and the J segment 2 bases; nucleotides outside the gene matches: 4. CDR3 length: 16 amino acids. This CDR3 reads CASSSGLAGLQETQYF. Written as DNA, the CDR3 is TGTGCCAGCAGCTCGGGACTAGCGGGGCTACAAGAGACCCAGTACTTC.

This chain uses TRBV7-6 with TRBJ2-1; tentatively, D is TRBD1 (6 bases). The CDR3 covers 14 residues. The V and J ends lost 5 bases and 10 bases respectively, with 18 bases between them. Germline lookup yields CDR1 SGHVS and CDR2 FNYEAQ. CDR3 in amino acids: CASSPWTVYREQFF. The CDR3 nucleotides are TGTGCCAGCAGCCCATGGACAGTCTACAGGGAGCAGTTCTTC.

This rearrangement joins TRBV7-2 to TRBJ2-1; D perhaps matches TRBD1 (6 bases). The CDR3 covers 16 residues. Looked up from germline, CDR1 is SGHTA and CDR2 is FQGNSA. V lost 2 bases to trimming and J lost 3 bases, with 14 bases between them. CDR3 sequence reads: CASSLIQGLIYNEQFF. As DNA, the CDR3 is TGTGCCAGCAGCTTAATCCAGGGGCTCATCTACAATGAGCAGTTCTTC.

V is TRBV19 and J is TRBJ1-1; TRBD1 matches at 7 bases. Germline-derived CDR1 and CDR2 are LNHDA and SQIVND (reference sequence). Trimming removed 6 bases from V and 11 bases from J; junction bases left unmatched: 9. This CDR3 has 12 amino acids. The CDR3 loop is CASSHRGGLAFF. The CDR3 nucleotides read TGTGCCAGTAGCCACAGGGGAGGATTGGCTTTCTTT.

A single count supports this clone. The chain is built from TRBV30 and TRBJ1-6; 7 bases agree with TRBD1. V lost 0 bases to trimming and J lost 7 bases; unmatched junction nucleotides: 3. Germline CDR1 is GTSNPN and CDR2 is SVGIG (reference sequence). The length of the CDR3 is 14 residues. The CDR3 here is CAWSVQTGNSPLHF. The CDR3 bases are TGTGCCTGGAGTGTACAGACAGGGAATTCACCCCTCCACTTT.

The chain carries TRBV7-3 and TRBJ2-3; TRBD2 agrees at 9 bases. Germline CDR1 is SGHTA and CDR2 is FQGTGA. The junction had 9 bases not matched to a gene; V was cut back by 4 bases and J by 4 bases. This CDR3 contains 16 residues. The CDR3 reads CASSSSPRGGADTQYF. The CDR3 DNA follows: TGTGCCAGCAGCTCCAGCCCCCGCGGGGGGGCAGATACGCAGTATTTT.

The chain is built from TRBV27 and TRBJ2-5; 7 positions match TRBD1. V lost 5 bases and J lost 2; bases outside the gene matches: 14. This CDR3 contains 17 residues. Germline values: CDR1 MNHEY, CDR2 SMNVEV (reference sequence). The CDR3 sequence is CASSTTIGTANQETQYF. CDR3 coding DNA: TGTGCCAGCAGTACAACTATCGGGACAGCAAATCAAGAGACCCAGTACTTC.

This chain uses TRBV18 with TRBJ2-7, with D possibly TRBD2 on 5 matching bases. Per germline, CDR1 KGHSH and CDR2 LQKENI. CDR3 length: 14 amino acids. V was shortened by 5 bases and J by 5 bases, with 16 bases between the two germline ends. DNA of the CDR3: TGTGCCAGCTCAGTATCGGGGTTGACGAACGAGCAGTACTTC. Protein: CASSVSGLTNEQYF.

This chain joins TRBV10-3 and TRBJ1-1, with TRBD1 matching over 9 bases. Germline V gene lookup returns CDR1 ENHRY and CDR2 SYGVKD. The CDR3 is made up of 17 amino acids. The V and J ends lost 6 bases and 4 bases, in that order; junction bases with no gene match: 15. CDR3 bases: TGTGCCATCAGCCGGGGACAGGGCCTTCCCCGCGGCACTGAAGCTTTCTTT. This codes for CAISRGQGLPRGTEAFF.

The rearrangement joins TRBV27 to TRBJ1-5; the D gene is possibly TRBD1 (5 bases). V dropped 5 bases and J dropped 0 bases, with 8 bases sitting between them. Germline values: CDR1 MNHEY, CDR2 SMNVEV (reference sequence). This CDR3 is 14 amino acids long. The CDR3 is CASSADSSNQPQHF. The CDR3 coding sequence is TGTGCCAGCAGTGCTGACAGTAGCAATCAGCCCCAGCATTTT.

In regard to this clone: Other DNA variants within this sample encode the same CDR3. V gene TRBV7-3 combines with J gene TRBJ1-5; D not certain. Germline V gene lookup returns CDR1 SGHTA and CDR2 FQGTGA. The CDR3 covers 14 residues. Trimming left V 2 bases short and J 4 bases short, with 9 bases between. In DNA, the CDR3 is TGTGCCAGCAGCTTAGGCACAGATAATCAGCCCCAGCATTTT. It is translated as CASSLGTDNQPQHF.

The V call is TRBV25-1, the J call TRBJ2-1; 8 nucleotides line up with TRBD2. Trimming cost V 7 bases and J 10 bases; bases outside gene matches: 24. The germline V gene has CDR1 MGHDK and CDR2 SYGVNS. CDR3 length equals 18 residues. In nucleotides, the CDR3 is TGTGCCAGCACACCGACTTGGGAGAGCGGGAGACGAATGGGCGAGCAGTTCTTC. Amino acids: CASTPTWESGRRMGEQFF.

The chain uses TRBV10-3 and TRBJ2-7; unclear D gene. The V gene's germline CDR1 is ENHRY and CDR2 SYGVKD. V was clipped by 4 bases and J by 1 base, with 11 bases between them. The CDR3 covers 14 residues. CDR3 residues: CAISALAASYEQYF. In DNA, the CDR3 is TGTGCCATCAGTGCCCTGGCAGCGTCCTACGAGCAGTACTTC.